Considering frequency, the clone carrying this TCR beta chain is medium-sized. What it binds is unknown. This entry comes from a study of CD8 T cells in cerebrospinal fluid in Alzheimer's disease. Overall study results and limits: In mild cognitive impairment or Alzheimer's disease, the biggest CSF clone made up more TCRs than in controls. Versus healthy subjects, Alzheimer's patients more often had clones of at least 3%.

Every participant was in good physical condition without acute infectious disease. CSF cells were profiled by 10X single-cell V(D)J and 5' expression. TCRdb re-called the 10x single-cell sequencing reads and gives one entry per CDR3 protein, without DNA. The table gives about 1,600 distinct CDR3 sequences; the top ten clones make up roughly 8.8% of it. The clonotype originates from a human donor with mild cognitive impairment. Sequencing was performed on cerebrospinal fluid.

The CDR3 sequence: CASKGPEDEQYF. The chain joins TRBV19 to TRBJ2-7; there is no DNA to check the TCRdb D call of TRBD2. Germline loops: CDR1 LNHDA, CDR2 SQIVND (reference sequence). The length of the CDR3 is 12 residues.